The T cell receptor (beta chain) described here comes from a study of PD-L1 blockade in urothelial cancer. Study at large: The median T cell count in blood samples was more than 110,000. Study-wide points: Tumor-associated clones in blood expanded more at 3 weeks in durable-benefit patients.

In germline, CDR1 is MGHRA, CDR2 YSYEKL. The CDR3 runs 15 residues. Trimming removed 3 bases from V and 2 bases from J; junction bases left unmatched: 5. Using immunoSEQ multiplex PCR, the repertoire was profiled, and TCRdb retains in-frame clones only, with some absent. The sample gives tens of thousands of clones, roughly 90% of which show up once; around 4.2% is in the top ten. Only one count was recorded for this clone. No antigen is known for it. Sample time point: pretreatment peripheral blood. The source is a man in his sixties or seventies with urothelial cancer. The sequencing here drew on PBMCs, taken around atezolizumab (anti-PD-L1) treatment. V is TRBV4-1 and J is TRBJ1-1, with TRBD1 matching 8 bases. CDR3 sequence: CASSQTDRVNTEAFF. CDR3 bases: TGCGCCAGCAGCCAGACGGACAGGGTTAACACTGAAGCTTTCTTT.